The 18 T cell receptor beta chains below all came from one sample that was sequenced in a study of early T cells in non-severe SARS-CoV-2 infection. One entry per CDR3 protein, called by TCRdb with MiXCR from the 5' RACE reads. The sample lists about 69,000 distinct CDR3 sequences; roughly an eighth were seen once. The sample consisted of whole blood. Receptors originate from an adult who was a healthcare worker with PCR-confirmed SARS-CoV-2 infection or an uninfected control (not recorded which).

This clonotype is classed as medium-sized. The rearrangement joins TRBV7-8 to TRBJ1-1, with D possibly matching TRBD1 (5 bases). CDR3 length equals 14 residues. V lost 2 bases and J 2 bases, leaving 9 bases between the germline ends. CDR1 and CDR2 (germline): SGHVS, FQNEAQ. DNA of the CDR3: TGTGCCAGCAGCTTAACGACAGTCAACACTGAAGCTTTCTTT. As protein: CASSLTTVNTEAFF.

In this sample, this clonotype turned up many times. The chain combines TRBV6-5 with TRBJ1-2; weak D call: TRBD1 (5 bases). Trimming pared 5 bases from V and 2 bases from J, leaving 12 bases between. The length of the CDR3 is 14 residues. The V gene's germline CDR1 is MNHEY and CDR2 SVGAGI. CDR3 sequence: CASSPADRNYGYTF. CDR3 coding DNA: TGTGCCAGCAGTCCAGCAGACAGAAACTATGGCTACACCTTC.

This rearrangement joins TRBV2 to TRBJ2-5, with 7 bases that match TRBD1. The ends lost 7 bases at V and 4 bases at J; junction bases unmatched: 9. This CDR3 contains 14 residues. CDR1 is SNHLY, CDR2 FYNNEI, per germline. This CDR3 reads CASIRQGVGETQYF. The CDR3 DNA reads TGTGCCAGCATACGACAGGGCGTAGGAGAGACCCAGTACTTC.

The chain combines TRBV5-4 with TRBJ2-3, with D unclear. The length of the CDR3 is 14 residues. Trimming pared 4 bases from V and 2 bases from J, leaving 11 bases between. Germline loops: CDR1 SGHNT, CDR2 YYREEE (reference sequence). The CDR3 coding sequence is TGTGCCAGCAGCGTCGGCGAGTACACAGATACGCAGTATTTT. It specifies CASSVGEYTDTQYF.

The chain recombines TRBV29-1 with TRBJ1-1; D is perhaps TRBD1 (6 bases). The CDR3 is 17 residues long. Between the trimmed V and J ends, which lost 4 bases and 2 bases, there was a span of 23 bases. The V gene's germline CDR1 is SQVTM and CDR2 ANQGSEA. The DNA for the CDR3 is TGCAGCGTTGCTGGGGGTAGAACAGGGACTATAAACACTGAAGCTTTCTTT. Protein product: CSVAGGRTGTINTEAFF.

This clonotype was counted between two and nine times. This chain uses TRBV20-1 with TRBJ1-4, with 8 positions matching TRBD1. Germline lookup yields CDR1 DFQATT and CDR2 SNEGSKA (reference sequence). This CDR3 comprises 16 residues. Trimming cost V 6 bases and J 3 bases; bases outside gene matches: 12. The CDR3 loop reads CSASDREVSSNEKLFF. CDR3 in DNA: TGCAGTGCATCGGACAGGGAAGTTTCATCTAATGAAAAACTGTTTTTT.

The V call is TRBV6-2 or TRBV6-3, the J call TRBJ1-2; 8 bases are shared with TRBD1. The CDR3 is 17 amino acids. With V trimmed by 2 bases and J by 3 bases, 11 bases remained unmatched. Germline CDR1 is MNHEY and CDR2 is SVGEGT. CDR3 in DNA: TGTGCCAGCAGTTACCCTCTACAGGGGGTAAGGTACTATGGCTACACCTTC. Translation gives CASSYPLQGVRYYGYTF.

The genes are TRBV7-9 and TRBJ1-5; no reliable D call. Germline values: CDR1 SEHNR, CDR2 FQNEAQ (reference sequence). V lost 0 bases and J lost 1, with 1 base in between. The CDR3 covers 13 residues. CDR3 loop: CASSLASNQPQHF. The CDR3 DNA reads TGTGCCAGCAGCTTAGCGAGCAATCAGCCCCAGCATTTT.

This chain uses TRBV12-3 or TRBV12-4 with TRBJ2-3; a weak D match, TRBD1 (6 bases). The CDR3 sequence is 16 residues long. V was pared by 0 bases and J by 6 bases, with 16 bases between. CDR3 sequence: CASSLALSGEVDTQYF. In DNA, the CDR3 is TGTGCCAGCAGTTTAGCGCTGTCAGGGGAAGTCGATACGCAGTATTTT.

This clonotype has a handful of counts. The gene calls are TRBV5-6 and TRBJ2-5; 12 nucleotides line up with TRBD2. CDR3 length equals 16 residues. The V and J ends lost 0 bases and 2 bases, in that order; junction bases with no gene match: 2. CDR1 and CDR2 from the germline V gene are SGHDT and YYEEEE. DNA of the CDR3: TGTGCCAGCAGCTTGGTACTAGCGGGGGGACAAGAGACCCAGTACTTC. Its protein product is CASSLVLAGGQETQYF.

V usage is TRBV29-1 and J usage is TRBJ2-5; D ambiguous. The germline V gene encodes CDR1 SQVTM and CDR2 ANQGSEA. The V end lost 3 bases, the J end lost 2 bases, and 13 bases lay between the germline ends. There are 14 residues in the CDR3. CDR3 nucleotide sequence: TGCAGCGTTGAGCCAAAAAACTCGCAAGAGACCCAGTACTTC. It encodes CSVEPKNSQETQYF.

This clonotype was observed many times. The V call is TRBV12-3 or TRBV12-4, the J call TRBJ1-1; D is undetermined. V was trimmed by 1 base and J by 6 bases, leaving 18 bases between them. The CDR3 is 16 amino acids. In nucleotides, the CDR3 is TGTGCCAGCAGTTTAGGTCAAATGGCAACTAACGCTGAAGCTTTCTTT. Translating it yields CASSLGQMATNAEAFF.

This clonotype was recorded a few times. This sequence joins TRBV6-1 and TRBJ1-4; 10 bases are shared with TRBD1. CDR1 MNHNS and CDR2 SASEGT come from the germline V gene. The J segment lost 6 bases and the V segment lost 7 bases, leaving 5 bases of the junction unmatched. This CDR3 contains 14 residues. CDR3 nucleotide sequence: TGTGCCAGCACCTTGACAGGGGGCTATGAAAAACTGTTTTTT. It translates to CASTLTGGYEKLFF.

This clonotype was counted at least ten times. This chain joins TRBV5-1 and TRBJ1-6; weak D call: TRBD1 (6 bases). The length of the CDR3 is 15 residues. V was trimmed by 0 bases and J by 6 bases, leaving 10 bases between them. Per germline, CDR1 SGHRS and CDR2 YFSETQ. The DNA for the CDR3 is TGCGCCAGCAGCTTGGACAGGGCTGCTAATTCACCCCTCCACTTT. It specifies CASSLDRAANSPLHF.

This clonotype was seen only a few times. The rearrangement links TRBV5-6 to TRBJ1-4, with unresolved D. CDR3 size: 13 residues. Looked up from germline, CDR1 is SGHDT and CDR2 is YYEEEE. Trimming took off 0 bases at V and 7 bases at J, with 7 bases between the two ends. The CDR3 DNA reads as TGTGCCAGCAGCTTGGCCGTGCGTGAAAAACTGTTTTTT. As protein: CASSLAVREKLFF.

Of note for this clonotype: At one of its ends the junction is not consistent with the germline gene, which may arise from a read error. The chain uses TRBV29-1 and TRBJ2-5; D unresolved. Germline CDR1 is SQVTM and CDR2 is ANQGSEA. The CDR3 sequence is 12 residues long. The CDR3 is CSVGEMQGTQYF. CDR3 bases: TGCAGCGTCGGAGAAATGCAAGGGACCCAGTACTTC.

Notes on this clonotype: Just one base apart from a much larger clone, this may be a read error. This sequence joins TRBV25-1 and TRBJ2-7; TRBD1 agrees at 8 bases. The J call may be incorrect, as the DNA end agrees better with TRBJ2-1. This CDR3 has 15 amino acids. Germline-derived CDR1 and CDR2 are MGHDK and SYGVNS. The CDR3 nucleotides are TGTGCCAGCAGTGCCCAGACAGGGGTTACCTACGAGCAGTTCTTC. Translation: CASSAQTGVTYEQFF.

V and J are TRBV9 and TRBJ2-1, with D perhaps matching TRBD2 (6 bases). V was trimmed by 0 bases and J by 6 bases, leaving 13 bases between them. The CDR3 runs to 15 residues. Germline V gene sequence: CDR1 SGDLS, CDR2 YYNGEE. The CDR3 sequence: CASSVVGGIGNEQFF. The DNA of the CDR3 is TGTGCCAGCAGCGTAGTTGGAGGGATCGGCAATGAGCAGTTCTTC. The variable domain in full, with the rest retrieved from reference TRBV9 and TRBJ2-1, is DSGVTQTPKHLITATGQRVTLRCSPRSGDLSVYWYQQSLDQGLQFLIQYYNGEERAKGNILERFSAQQFPDLHSELNLSSLELGDSALYFCASSVVGGIGNEQFFGPGTRLTVL.